This T cell receptor (beta chain) emerged from a study of cytomegalovirus exposure and HLA in healthy donors. V shed 5 bases and J 6 bases; nucleotides not matched to a gene: 3. In germline, CDR1 is SGHTS, CDR2 YDEGEE. The length of the CDR3 is 13 residues. The PCR contained 60 Vbeta and 13 Jbeta primers. TCRdb's table, derived via immunoSEQ multiplex PCR, lists solely in-frame clones and lacks some. The sample contains about 170,000 clones, 65% to 85% of which appear only once. The chain carries TRBV5-8 and TRBJ2-4; 9 nucleotides align to TRBD2. Input material: PBMCs. This TCR was sampled from a woman between 50 and 59 years old in good health and CMV-seropositive. The CDR3 reads CASSGSGRNIQYF. CDR3 in DNA: TGTGCCAGCAGTGGTAGCGGGAGAAACATTCAGTACTTC.